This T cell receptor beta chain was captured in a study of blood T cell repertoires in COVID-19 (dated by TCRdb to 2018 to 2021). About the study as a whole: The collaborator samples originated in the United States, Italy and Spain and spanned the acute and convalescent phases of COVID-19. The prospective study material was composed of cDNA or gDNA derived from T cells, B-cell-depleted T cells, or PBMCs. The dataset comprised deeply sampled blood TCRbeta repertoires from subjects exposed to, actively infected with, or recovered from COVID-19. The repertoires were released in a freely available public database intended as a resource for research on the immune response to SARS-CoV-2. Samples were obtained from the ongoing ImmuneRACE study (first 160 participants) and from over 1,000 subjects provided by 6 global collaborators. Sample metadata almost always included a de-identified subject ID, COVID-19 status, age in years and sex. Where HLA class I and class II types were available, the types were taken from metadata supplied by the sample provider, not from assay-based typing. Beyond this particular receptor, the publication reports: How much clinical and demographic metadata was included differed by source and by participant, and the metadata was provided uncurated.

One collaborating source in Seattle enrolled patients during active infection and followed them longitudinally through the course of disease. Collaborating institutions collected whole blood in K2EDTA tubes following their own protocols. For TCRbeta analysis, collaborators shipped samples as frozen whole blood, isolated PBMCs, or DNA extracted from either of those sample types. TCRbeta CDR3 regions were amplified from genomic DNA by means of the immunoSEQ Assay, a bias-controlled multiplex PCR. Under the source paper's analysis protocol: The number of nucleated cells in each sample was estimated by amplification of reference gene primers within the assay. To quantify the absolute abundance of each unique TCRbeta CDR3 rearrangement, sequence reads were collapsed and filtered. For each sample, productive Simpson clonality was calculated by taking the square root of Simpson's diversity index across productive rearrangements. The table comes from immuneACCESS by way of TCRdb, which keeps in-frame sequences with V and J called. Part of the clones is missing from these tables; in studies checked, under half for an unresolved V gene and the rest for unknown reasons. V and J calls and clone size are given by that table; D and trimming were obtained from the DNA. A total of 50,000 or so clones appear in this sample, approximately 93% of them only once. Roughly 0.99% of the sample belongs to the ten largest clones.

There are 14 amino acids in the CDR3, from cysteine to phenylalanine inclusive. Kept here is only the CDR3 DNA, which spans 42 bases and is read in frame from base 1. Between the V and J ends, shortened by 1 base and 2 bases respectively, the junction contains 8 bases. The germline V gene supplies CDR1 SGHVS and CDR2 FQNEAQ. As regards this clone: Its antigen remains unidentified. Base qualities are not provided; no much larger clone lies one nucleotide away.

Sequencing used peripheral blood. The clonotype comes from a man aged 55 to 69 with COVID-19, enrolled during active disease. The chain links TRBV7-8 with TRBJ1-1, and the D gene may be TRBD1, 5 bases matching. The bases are TGTGCCAGCAGCTTAGGGAGGGGAAACACTGAAGCTTTCTTT. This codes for CASSLGRGNTEAFF.